Following are 11 T cell receptor beta chains from one sample sequenced in a study of radiotherapy plus CTLA-4 blockade in lung cancer. The method was immunoSEQ multiplex PCR; TCRdb's version includes in-frame clones alone and lacks a portion of them. In the table there are 120,000 or so clones, 85% to 90% of which are singletons. This specimen consisted of peripheral blood, obtained from a patient treated with radiotherapy plus ipilimumab. Receptors originate from a human donor with non-small cell lung cancer that progressed on radiotherapy plus ipilimumab.

The chain recombines TRBV5-1 with TRBJ1-1; TRBD1 agrees at 9 bases. The CDR3 is 16 amino acids. V gave up 4 bases and J gave up 0 bases; unmatched junction bases: 7. Germline V lookup: CDR1 SGHRS, CDR2 YFSETQ. CDR3 in DNA: TGCGCCAGCAGCCCTGGGACAGGGATCATGAACACTGAAGCTTTCTTT. The encoded protein is CASSPGTGIMNTEAFF.

This clone showed up just once. The rearrangement links TRBV6-5 to TRBJ2-3, with TRBD1 matching 8 bases. Germline loops: CDR1 MNHEY, CDR2 SVGAGI. The length of the CDR3 is 14 residues. V was pared by 9 bases and J by 0 bases, with 5 bases of the junction left unmatched. Here the CDR3 reads CASSGTGSTDTQYF. DNA for the CDR3: TGTGCCAGTTCCGGGACAGGAAGCACAGATACGCAGTATTTT.

This chain uses TRBV7-8 with TRBJ2-1, with a tentative D call TRBD2 (5 bases). Trimming stripped 0 bases from V and 2 bases from J, with 5 bases between. In germline, CDR1 is SGHVS, CDR2 FQNEAQ. This CDR3 has 14 amino acids. In nucleotides, the CDR3 is TGTGCCAGCAGCTTAGCGGGAGCCTACAATGAGCAGTTCTTC. Translation: CASSLAGAYNEQFF.

The V and J genes are TRBV7-9 and TRBJ2-2, with D perhaps matching TRBD2 (5 bases). The CDR3 spans 14 residues. The germline V gene encodes CDR1 SEHNR and CDR2 FQNEAQ (reference sequence). V was clipped by 5 bases and J by 6 bases, with 13 bases between them. The CDR3 bases are TGTGCCAGCAGCAAAGCGACGGGATCCGGGGAGCTGTTTTTT. Its translation: CASSKATGSGELFF.

The V call is TRBV5-1, the J call TRBJ2-5, with 11 nucleotides matching TRBD2. The V segment lost 5 bases and the J segment 3 bases; nucleotides outside the gene matches: 6. This CDR3 has 15 residues. Germline V gives CDR1 SGHRS, CDR2 YFSETQ. This CDR3 is CASRPSGRPEETQYF. CDR3 nucleotide sequence: TGCGCCAGCAGACCTAGCGGGAGGCCGGAAGAGACCCAGTACTTC.

The chain recombines TRBV5-4 with TRBJ2-3; D might be TRBD1 (6 bases). Germline loops: CDR1 SGHNT, CDR2 YYREEE (reference sequence). Trimming took off 7 bases at V and 5 bases at J, with 20 bases between the two ends. The CDR3 contains 15 residues. Here the CDR3 reads CASSSPAGAKDTQYF. The CDR3 DNA is TGTGCCAGCTCCTCCCCGGCAGGGGCAAAAGATACGCAGTATTTT.

The V gene is TRBV7-9, the J gene TRBJ1-5, with D possibly matching TRBD1 (6 bases). Germline CDR1 is SEHNR and CDR2 is FQNEAQ (reference sequence). CDR3 size: 17 residues. Trimming pared 5 bases from V and 0 bases from J, leaving 17 bases between. The CDR3 nucleotides are TGTGCCAGCAGCCCGGGGGCAGGTTCAACTAGCAATCAGCCCCAGCATTTT. It translates to CASSPGAGSTSNQPQHF.

The rearrangement links TRBV6-1 to TRBJ1-2; no clear D. The V gene lost 4 bases and the J gene lost 8 bases, with 17 bases spanning the gap. Germline-derived CDR1 and CDR2 are MNHNS and SASEGT. The CDR3 consists of 14 residues. The CDR3 sequence: CASSVAQRVIGYTF. CDR3 sequence (DNA): TGTGCCAGCAGTGTCGCACAGAGGGTCATCGGCTACACCTTC.

The V gene is TRBV7-6, the J gene TRBJ2-5; D is unclear. V lost 1 base and J lost 5, with 8 bases in between. CDR1 SGHVS and CDR2 FNYEAQ come from the germline V gene. There are 13 residues in the CDR3. CDR3 loop: CASSLVLGETQYF. CDR3 nucleotide sequence: TGTGCCAGCAGCTTAGTACTGGGGGAGACCCAGTACTTC.

The chain combines TRBV5-1 with TRBJ1-5; D is unresolved. CDR3 length: 15 residues. V shed 4 bases and J shed 0 bases, with 11 bases lying between them. Germline CDR1 reads SGHRS; CDR2 reads YFSETQ. CDR3 in amino acids: CASSTSPDSNQPQHF. The CDR3 DNA sequence: TGCGCCAGCAGCACCAGCCCAGATAGCAATCAGCCCCAGCATTTT.

This clone has only one observation. V is TRBV27 and J is TRBJ2-3; possible D gene TRBD2, 6 bases. This CDR3 contains 20 residues. Per germline, CDR1 MNHEY and CDR2 SMNVEV (reference sequence). The V end was cut by 1 base, the J end by 0 bases, with 23 bases between. The CDR3 bases are TGTGCCAGCAGTTTATTTGCCCCTCTCGGCGGGGTTGGAAGCACAGATACGCAGTATTTT. This translates into CASSLFAPLGGVGSTDTQYF.